These 9 T cell receptor beta chains came from one sample sequenced in a study of vaccination and CD4 T cells after COVID-19 (dated by TCRdb to between 2021 and 2022). Libraries came from PCR. For sequencing, an Illumina iSeq 100 was employed. At the Johns Hopkins FTIC core, DNA from the cultured CD4+ T cells underwent TCR sequencing with the Oncomine TCR Beta short-read assay. TCRdb trimmed the raw reads at Q25, called clones with MiXCR and kept productive beta chains. Here each entry gathers all rows of one CDR3 protein and keeps the most common genes and DNA. The sample table holds fewer than 15,000 distinct CDR3 sequences, of which 40% to 55% were seen once. Jointly, the top ten make up under 8.5% of the sample. The antigens for these receptors are not known. The sample's treatment or condition label is to be understood as: roughly ten-day PBMC culture with coronavirus spike peptide pools or control peptides (ViraFEST assay).

The specimen was CD4+ T cells from blood, cultured in vitro, collected after SARS-CoV-2 vaccination. All receptors come from a human donor who had recovered from COVID-19.

This clonotype was seen more than once but under ten times. J is TRBJ1-6 and V is TRBV2; D is uncertain. Between the trimmed V and J ends, which lost 6 bases and 2 bases, there was a span of 11 bases. There are 15 residues in the CDR3. Germline CDR1 and CDR2: SNHLY and FYNNEI. The CDR3 is CASSAKAPYNSPLHF. In DNA form, the CDR3 reads TGTGCCAGCAGCGCTAAGGCGCCCTATAATTCACCCCTCCACTTT.

This chain uses TRBV30 with TRBJ1-6; 7 bases line up with TRBD1. The CDR3 runs 13 residues. With 2 bases clipped from V and 8 bases from J, the junction kept 3 bases outside the gene matches. Germline V gene lookup returns CDR1 GTSNPN and CDR2 SVGIG (reference sequence). CDR3 nucleotides: TGTGCCTGGAGTACCAGGGGGGATTCACCCCTCCACTTT. This translates into CAWSTRGDSPLHF.

This rearrangement joins TRBV7-9 to TRBJ2-1; 9 bases fit TRBD2. Germline CDR1 is SEHNR and CDR2 is FQNEAQ (reference sequence). Germline trimming cut 5 bases from V and 4 bases from J; bases unmatched to any gene: 15. The CDR3 sequence is 18 residues long. CDR3 loop: CASSPKWGAGGGYNEQFF. In nucleotides, the CDR3 is TGTGCCAGCAGCCCGAAATGGGGGGCGGGAGGGGGTTACAATGAGCAGTTCTTC.

The V and J genes are TRBV5-4 and TRBJ2-7; 11 bases match TRBD2. Looked up from germline, CDR1 is SGHNT and CDR2 is YYREEE (reference sequence). This CDR3 spans 16 amino acids. V was pared by 4 bases and J by 6 bases, with 12 bases of the junction left unmatched. The CDR3 loop is CASSPATSGRLTEQYF. CDR3 DNA sequence: TGTGCCAGCAGCCCCGCCACTAGCGGGAGACTAACCGAGCAGTACTTC. The full variable domain, its missing parts supplied by reference TRBV5-4 and TRBJ2-7, is ETGVTQSPTHLIKTRGQQVTLRCSSQSGHNTVSWYQQALGQGPQFIFQYYREEENGRGNFPPRFSGLQFPNYSSELNVNALELDDSALYLCASSPATSGRLTEQYFGPGTRLTVT.

The J gene is TRBJ1-3, the V gene TRBV6-4, with a possible D match to TRBD1 (5 bases). Germline V gene lookup returns CDR1 MRHNA and CDR2 SNTAGT. V was trimmed by 3 bases and J by 2 bases, leaving 8 bases between them. The CDR3 is 14 residues long. The CDR3 reads CASSEPGTGNTIYF. Written as DNA, the CDR3 is TGTGCCAGCAGTGAACCAGGGACTGGAAACACCATATATTTT.

This clonotype was seen more than once but under ten times. V and J are TRBV12-3 or TRBV12-4 and TRBJ1-2; D not resolved. V dropped 3 bases and J dropped 0 bases, with 2 bases sitting between them. The CDR3 loop spans 12 amino acids. CDR3 protein: CASSFSNYGYTF. The CDR3 region has the DNA TGTGCCAGCAGTTTTTCTAACTATGGCTACACCTTC.

The chain links TRBV28 to TRBJ1-5; weak D call: TRBD1 (6 bases). The germline gives CDR1 MDHEN, CDR2 SYDVKM. The CDR3 runs 14 residues. V was clipped by 8 bases and J by 3 bases, with 14 bases between them. CDR3 in amino acids: CASLQGIYNQPQHF. The CDR3 DNA sequence: TGTGCCAGCTTACAGGGAATTTACAATCAGCCCCAGCATTTT.

The gene calls are TRBV7-2 and TRBJ2-1; no definite D call. Per germline, CDR1 SGHTA and CDR2 FQGNSA. This CDR3 is 11 amino acids long. V shed 5 bases and J shed 9 bases, with 8 bases lying between them. The chain's CDR3 is CASSIGGEQFF. The CDR3 DNA follows: TGTGCCAGCAGCATTGGTGGTGAGCAGTTCTTC.

This clonotype has a handful of counts. The DNA for the CDR3 is TGTGCCACCAGCAGAGACGGGCCGAACACCGGGGAGCTGTTTTTT. Protein sequence: CATSRDGPNTGELFF. J is TRBJ2-2 and V is TRBV15; D is unresolved. Germline V gives CDR1 LNHNV, CDR2 YYDKDF (reference sequence). CDR3 length: 15 amino acids. V was clipped by 0 bases and J by 0 bases, with 5 bases between them.